These T cell receptor beta chains were read from a single sample in a study of a mutant IDH1 vaccine in newly diagnosed glioma. Generated by immunoSEQ multiplex PCR, the TCRdb table keeps only in-frame clones and is missing some. The table lists more than 20,000 clones, 70% to 80% of them singletons, with approximately 8% in the top ten. Which antigens these TCRs recognize remains unknown. The input for sequencing was PBMCs, taken from a glioma patient whose treatment included an IDH1 peptide vaccine. These receptors came from a man aged 35 to 55 with glioma. Both conserved end residues are part of each CDR3. The D gene is left open where the match is weak. The size of a clone is reported for some rows only, either as once, few or many, or as a class for expanded clones.

D gene	J gene	clone size	V gene	CDR3 protein	CDR3 DNA
.	TRBJ2-5	.	TRBV5-6	CASSLAGRGETQYF	TGTGCCAGCAGCTTAGCGGGTCGGGGAGAGACCCAGTACTTC
.	TRBJ1-6	.	TRBV30	CAWSEGAGSPLHF	TGTGCCTGGAGTGAAGGGGCAGGTTCACCCCTCCACTTT
TRBD2	TRBJ2-2	once	TRBV7-9	CASIDGLAGGGWNTGELFF	TGTGCCAGCATCGACGGACTAGCGGGAGGGGGTTGGAACACCGGGGAGCTGTTTTTT
.	TRBJ1-3	.	TRBV5-3	CARSPREWSGNTIYF	TGTGCCAGAAGCCCTAGGGAATGGTCTGGAAACACCATATATTTT
.	TRBJ1-1	few	TRBV19	CASSMGGPAWEAFF	TGTGCCAGTAGTATGGGGGGGCCAGCGTGGGAAGCTTTCTTT
.	TRBJ1-5	.	TRBV6-6	CASRLTGNQPQHF	TGTGCCAGCAGGCTGACAGGCAATCAGCCCCAGCATTTT
.	TRBJ2-1	.	TRBV5-6	CASSRGPDLTNEQFF	TGTGCCAGCAGCAGGGGACCGGACCTTACAAATGAGCAGTTCTTC
.	TRBJ2-2	.	TRBV27	CASSLVGGRTGELFF	TGTGCCAGCAGTTTAGTCGGGGGCAGAACCGGGGAGCTGTTTTTT
.	TRBJ1-4	.	TRBV4-3	CASSQDGRVTNEKLFF	TGCGCCAGCAGCCAAGATGGGAGGGTAACTAATGAAAAACTGTTTTTT
.	TRBJ1-2	.	TRBV30	CAGLYPRDNYGYTF	TGTGCCGGGCTTTATCCCCGGGACAACTATGGCTACACCTTC